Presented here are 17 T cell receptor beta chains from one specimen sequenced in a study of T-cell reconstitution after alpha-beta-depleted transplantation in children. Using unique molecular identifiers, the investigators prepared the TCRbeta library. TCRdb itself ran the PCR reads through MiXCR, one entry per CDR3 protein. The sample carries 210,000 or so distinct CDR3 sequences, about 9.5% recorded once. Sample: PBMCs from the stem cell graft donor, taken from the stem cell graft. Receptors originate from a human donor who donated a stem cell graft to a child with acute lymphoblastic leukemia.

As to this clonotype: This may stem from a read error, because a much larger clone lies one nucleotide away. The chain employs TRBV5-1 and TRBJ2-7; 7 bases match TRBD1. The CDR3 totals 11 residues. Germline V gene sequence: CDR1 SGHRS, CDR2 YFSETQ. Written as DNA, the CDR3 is TGCGTCAGCAGCTTCGACAGGGTCTCCGTCTTC. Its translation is CVSSFDRVSVF.

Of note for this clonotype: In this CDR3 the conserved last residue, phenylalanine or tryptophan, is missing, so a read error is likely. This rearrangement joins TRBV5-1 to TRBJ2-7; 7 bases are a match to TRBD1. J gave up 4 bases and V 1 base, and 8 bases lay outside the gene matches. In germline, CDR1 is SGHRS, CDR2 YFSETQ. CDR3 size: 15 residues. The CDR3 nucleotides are TGCGCCAGCAGCTTGCACGCCGGGACAGATTACGAGCAGTACTCC. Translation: CASSLHAGTDYEQYS.

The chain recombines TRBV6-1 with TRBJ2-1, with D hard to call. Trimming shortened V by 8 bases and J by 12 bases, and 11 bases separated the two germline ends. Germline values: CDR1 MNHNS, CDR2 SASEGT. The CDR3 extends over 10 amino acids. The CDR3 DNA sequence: TGTGCCAGCGACATGTCTGCGCAGTTCTTC. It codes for CASDMSAQFF.

CDR3 DNA: TGTGCCAGCTCACGGCAAGAGCTAACAGGGAGCTATGGCTACACCTTC. It translates to CASSRQELTGSYGYTF. The chain links TRBV18 to TRBJ1-2; D is possibly TRBD1 (6 bases). The CDR3 consists of 16 residues. CDR1 and CDR2 from the germline V gene are KGHSH and LQKENI. Between the trimmed V and J ends, which lost 4 bases and 4 bases, there was a span of 19 bases. Combining the CDR3 with reference TRBV18 and TRBJ1-2 gives the whole variable domain NAGVMQNPRHLVRRRGQEARLRCSPMKGHSHVYWYRQLPEEGLKFMVYLQKENIIDESGMPKERFSAEFPKEGPSILRIQQVVRGDSAAYFCASSRQELTGSYGYTFGSGTRLTVV.

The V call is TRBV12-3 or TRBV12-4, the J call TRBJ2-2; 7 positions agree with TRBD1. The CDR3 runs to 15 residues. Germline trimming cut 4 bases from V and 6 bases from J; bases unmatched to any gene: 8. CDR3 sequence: CASSSGNQGAGELFF. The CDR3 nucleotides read TGTGCCAGCAGTTCGGGAAACCAGGGGGCCGGGGAGCTGTTTTTT.

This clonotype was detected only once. The CDR3 DNA reads TGTGCCAGCTCACCAGTTAATGCCGCGGGGAGATCCAACACTGAAGCTTTCTTT. It encodes CASSPVNAAGRSNTEAFF. The V and J genes are TRBV18 and TRBJ1-1; D not certain. The V gene's germline CDR1 is KGHSH and CDR2 LQKENI. The CDR3 runs to 18 residues. Between the trimmed V and J ends, which lost 2 bases and 2 bases, there was a span of 21 bases. The full variable domain, rest sourced from reference TRBV18 and TRBJ1-1, is NAGVMQNPRHLVRRRGQEARLRCSPMKGHSHVYWYRQLPEEGLKFMVYLQKENIIDESGMPKERFSAEFPKEGPSILRIQQVVRGDSAAYFCASSPVNAAGRSNTEAFFGQGTRLTVV.

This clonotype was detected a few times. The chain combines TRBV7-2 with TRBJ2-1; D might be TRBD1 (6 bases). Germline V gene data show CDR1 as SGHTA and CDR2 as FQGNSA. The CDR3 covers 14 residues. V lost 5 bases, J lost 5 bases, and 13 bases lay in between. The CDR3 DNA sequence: TGTGCCAGCAGCCCCGGACAGACTCACAATGAGCAGTTCTTC. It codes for CASSPGQTHNEQFF.

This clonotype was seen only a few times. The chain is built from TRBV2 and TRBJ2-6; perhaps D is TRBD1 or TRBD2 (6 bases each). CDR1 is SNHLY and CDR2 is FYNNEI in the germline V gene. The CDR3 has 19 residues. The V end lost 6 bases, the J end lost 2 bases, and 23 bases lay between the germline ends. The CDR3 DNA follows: TGTGCCAGCAGCCAAGATAAAGAACGGGGGCTAGCTGGGGCCAACGTCCTGACTTTC. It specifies CASSQDKERGLAGANVLTF. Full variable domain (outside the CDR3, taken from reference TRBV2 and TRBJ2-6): EPEVTQTPSHQVTQMGQEVILRCVPISNHLYFYWYRQILGQKVEFLVSFYNNEISEKSEIFDDQFSVERPDGSNFTLKIRSTKLEDSAMYFCASSQDKERGLAGANVLTFGAGSRLTVL.

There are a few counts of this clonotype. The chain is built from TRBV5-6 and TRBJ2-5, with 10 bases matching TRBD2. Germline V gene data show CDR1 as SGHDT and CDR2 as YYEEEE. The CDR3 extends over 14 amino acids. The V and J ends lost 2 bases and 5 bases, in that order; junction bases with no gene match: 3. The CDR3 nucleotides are TGTGCCAGCAGCTTTACTAGCGGGGCGGAGACCCAGTACTTC. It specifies CASSFTSGAETQYF.

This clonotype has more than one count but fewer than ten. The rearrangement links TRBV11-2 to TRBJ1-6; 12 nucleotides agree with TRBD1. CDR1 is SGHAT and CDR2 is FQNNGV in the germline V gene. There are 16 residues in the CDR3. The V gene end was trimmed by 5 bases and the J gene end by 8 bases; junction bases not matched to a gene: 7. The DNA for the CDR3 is TGTGCCAGCAGCCGGGTGGGACAGGGGGCTGATTCACCCCTCCACTTT. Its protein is CASSRVGQGADSPLHF.

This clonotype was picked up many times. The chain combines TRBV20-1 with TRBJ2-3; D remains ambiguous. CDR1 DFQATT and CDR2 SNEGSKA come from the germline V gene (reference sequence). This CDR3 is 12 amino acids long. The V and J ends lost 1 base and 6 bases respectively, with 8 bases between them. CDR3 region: CSARVTTDTQYF. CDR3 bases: TGCAGTGCTAGAGTGACGACCGATACGCAGTATTTT.

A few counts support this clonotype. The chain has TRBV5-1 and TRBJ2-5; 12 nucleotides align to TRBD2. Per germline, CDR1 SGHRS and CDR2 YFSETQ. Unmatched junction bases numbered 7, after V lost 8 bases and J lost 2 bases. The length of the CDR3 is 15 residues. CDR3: CARPTSGGIQETQYF. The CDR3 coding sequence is TGCGCCAGGCCGACTAGCGGGGGCATACAAGAGACCCAGTACTTC.

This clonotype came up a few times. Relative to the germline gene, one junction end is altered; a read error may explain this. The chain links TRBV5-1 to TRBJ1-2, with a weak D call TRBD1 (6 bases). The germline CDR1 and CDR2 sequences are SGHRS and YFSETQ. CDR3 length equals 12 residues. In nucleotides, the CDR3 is TGCGCCAGCAACACAGGGAACTCTGGCTACACCTTC. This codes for CASNTGNSGYTF.

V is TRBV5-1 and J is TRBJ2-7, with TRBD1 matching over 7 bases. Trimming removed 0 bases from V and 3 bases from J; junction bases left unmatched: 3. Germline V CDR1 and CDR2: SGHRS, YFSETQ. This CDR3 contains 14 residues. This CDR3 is CASSLGDSIYEQYF. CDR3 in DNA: TGCGCCAGCAGCTTGGGGGACAGTATCTACGAGCAGTACTTC.

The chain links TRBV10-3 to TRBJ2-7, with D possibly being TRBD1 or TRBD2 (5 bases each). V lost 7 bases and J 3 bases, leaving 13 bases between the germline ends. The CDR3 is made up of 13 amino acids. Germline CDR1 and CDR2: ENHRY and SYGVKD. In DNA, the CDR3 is TGTGCCATCACTACCGGGGCCGACTACGAGCAGTACTTC. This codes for CAITTGADYEQYF.

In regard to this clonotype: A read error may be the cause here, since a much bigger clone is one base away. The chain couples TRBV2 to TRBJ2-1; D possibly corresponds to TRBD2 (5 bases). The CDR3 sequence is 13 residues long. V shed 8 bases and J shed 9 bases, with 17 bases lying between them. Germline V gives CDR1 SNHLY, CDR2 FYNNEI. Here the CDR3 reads CASGVMGASEQFF. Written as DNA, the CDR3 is TGTGCCAGCGGTGTAATGGGAGCCTCTGAGCAGTTCTTC.

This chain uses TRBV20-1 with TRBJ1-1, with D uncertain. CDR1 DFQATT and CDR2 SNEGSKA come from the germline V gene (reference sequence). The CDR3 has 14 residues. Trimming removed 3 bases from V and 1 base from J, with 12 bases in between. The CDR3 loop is CSASVPTGNTEAFF. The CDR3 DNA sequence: TGCAGTGCTAGCGTTCCAACCGGGAACACTGAAGCTTTCTTT.